The clone carrying this TCR beta chain was counted between two and nine times. TCRdb redid the calling of the 5' RACE reads with MiXCR, one entry per CDR3 protein. The sample contains some 240,000 distinct CDR3 sequences, 3% to 4% of which appear only once. Germline V gene lookup returns CDR1 SGHTA and CDR2 FQGNSA. V was shortened by 0 bases and J by 3 bases, with 11 bases between the two germline ends. The CDR3 totals 15 residues. This sample is drawn from a study of T cells after yellow fever vaccination. The TCR was taken from a man between 18 and 29 years old who received the YFV17D yellow fever vaccine. This sample comprised CD4+ T cells sorted from PBMCs, obtained 10 days after the yellow fever booster vaccination. The chain is built from TRBV7-2 and TRBJ1-1; a possible D gene is TRBD1 (6 bases). CDR3 sequence: CASSLAPGQYTEAFF. The CDR3 DNA is TGTGCCAGCAGCTTAGCCCCCGGACAGTACACTGAAGCTTTCTTT.